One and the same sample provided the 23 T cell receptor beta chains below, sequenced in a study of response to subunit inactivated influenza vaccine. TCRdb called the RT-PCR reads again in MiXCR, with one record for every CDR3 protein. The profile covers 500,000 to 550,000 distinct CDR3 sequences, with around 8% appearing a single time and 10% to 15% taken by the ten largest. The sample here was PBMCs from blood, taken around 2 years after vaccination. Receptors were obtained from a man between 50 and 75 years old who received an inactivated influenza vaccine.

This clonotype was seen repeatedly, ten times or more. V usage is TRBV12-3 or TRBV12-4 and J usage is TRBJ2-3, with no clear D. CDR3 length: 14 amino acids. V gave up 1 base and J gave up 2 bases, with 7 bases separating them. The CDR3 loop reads CASSLVGFTDTQYF. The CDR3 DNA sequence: TGTGCCAGCAGTTTAGTGGGATTCACAGATACGCAGTATTTT.

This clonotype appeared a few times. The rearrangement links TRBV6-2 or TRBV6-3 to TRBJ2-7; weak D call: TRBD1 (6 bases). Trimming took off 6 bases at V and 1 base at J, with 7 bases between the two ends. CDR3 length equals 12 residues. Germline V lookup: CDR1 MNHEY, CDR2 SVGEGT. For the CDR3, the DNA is TGTGCCAGCAGAACAGGGTCCTACGAGCAGTACTTC. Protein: CASRTGSYEQYF.

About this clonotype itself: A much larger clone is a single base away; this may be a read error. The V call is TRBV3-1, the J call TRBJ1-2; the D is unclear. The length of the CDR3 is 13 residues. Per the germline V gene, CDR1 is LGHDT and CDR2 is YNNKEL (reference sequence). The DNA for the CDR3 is TGTGCCGGCAGCCCCCAGGATAACTATGGCTACACCTTC. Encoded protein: CAGSPQDNYGYTF.

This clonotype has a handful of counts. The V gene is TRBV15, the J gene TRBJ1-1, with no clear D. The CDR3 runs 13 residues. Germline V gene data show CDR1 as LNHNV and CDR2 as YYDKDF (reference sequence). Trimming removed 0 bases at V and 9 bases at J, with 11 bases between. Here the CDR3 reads CATSRDRRAQAFF. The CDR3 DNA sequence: TGTGCCACCAGCAGAGATAGAAGGGCCCAAGCTTTCTTT.

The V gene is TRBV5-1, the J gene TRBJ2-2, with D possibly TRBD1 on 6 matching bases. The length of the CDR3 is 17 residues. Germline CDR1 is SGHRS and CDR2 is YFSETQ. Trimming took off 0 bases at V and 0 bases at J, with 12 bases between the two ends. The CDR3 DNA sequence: TGCGCCAGCAGCTTGGCCGGGACATTAACGAACACCGGGGAGCTGTTTTTT. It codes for CASSLAGTLTNTGELFF.

This CDR3 is CSATAYSQRGQETQYF. The CDR3 DNA is TGCAGTGCTACCGCCTATAGCCAGCGGGGACAAGAGACCCAGTACTTC. The genes are TRBV20-1 and TRBJ2-5; 7 bases fit TRBD2. Germline V gene data show CDR1 as DFQATT and CDR2 as SNEGSKA (reference sequence). This CDR3 comprises 16 residues. Germline trimming cut 4 bases from V and 2 bases from J; bases unmatched to any gene: 13.

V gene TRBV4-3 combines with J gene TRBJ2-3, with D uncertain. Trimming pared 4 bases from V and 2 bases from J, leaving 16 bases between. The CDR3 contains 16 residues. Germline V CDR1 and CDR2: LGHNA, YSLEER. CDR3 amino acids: CASSRTMGLSTDTQYF. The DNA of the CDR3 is TGCGCCAGCAGCCGAACCATGGGCCTCTCCACAGATACGCAGTATTTT.

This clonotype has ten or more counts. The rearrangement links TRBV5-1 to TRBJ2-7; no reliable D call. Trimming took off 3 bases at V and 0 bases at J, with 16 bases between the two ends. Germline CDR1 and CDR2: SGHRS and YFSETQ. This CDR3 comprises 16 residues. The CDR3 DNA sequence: TGCGCCAGCAGCTCCCCGGCTTCACAGAACTCCTACGAGCAGTACTTC. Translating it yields CASSSPASQNSYEQYF.

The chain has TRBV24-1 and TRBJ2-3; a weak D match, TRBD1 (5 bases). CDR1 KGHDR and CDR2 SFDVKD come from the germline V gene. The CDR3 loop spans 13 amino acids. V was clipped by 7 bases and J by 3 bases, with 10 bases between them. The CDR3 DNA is TGTGCCACCAGCGGACATAGGACAGATACGCAGTATTTT. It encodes CATSGHRTDTQYF.

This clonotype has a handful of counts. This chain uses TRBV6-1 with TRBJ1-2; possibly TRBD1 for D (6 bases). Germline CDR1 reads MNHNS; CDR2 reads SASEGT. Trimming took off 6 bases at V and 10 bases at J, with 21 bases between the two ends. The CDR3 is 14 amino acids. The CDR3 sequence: CASRNTGTKSAYTF. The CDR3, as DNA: TGTGCCAGCAGAAATACAGGGACTAAGTCCGCCTACACCTTC.

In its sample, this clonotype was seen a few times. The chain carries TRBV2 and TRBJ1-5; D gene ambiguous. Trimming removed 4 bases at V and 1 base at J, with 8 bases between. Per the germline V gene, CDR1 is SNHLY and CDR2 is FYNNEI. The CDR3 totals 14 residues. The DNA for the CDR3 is TGTGCCAGCAGTGTAATAGGGAGCAATCAGCCCCAGCATTTT. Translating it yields CASSVIGSNQPQHF.

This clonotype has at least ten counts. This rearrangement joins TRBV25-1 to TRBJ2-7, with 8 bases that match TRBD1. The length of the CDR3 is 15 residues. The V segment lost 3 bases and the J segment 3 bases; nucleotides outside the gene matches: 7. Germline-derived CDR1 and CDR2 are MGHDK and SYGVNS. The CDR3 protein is CASSDPGTGHYEQYF. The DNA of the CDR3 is TGTGCCAGCAGTGATCCCGGGACAGGCCACTACGAGCAGTACTTC.

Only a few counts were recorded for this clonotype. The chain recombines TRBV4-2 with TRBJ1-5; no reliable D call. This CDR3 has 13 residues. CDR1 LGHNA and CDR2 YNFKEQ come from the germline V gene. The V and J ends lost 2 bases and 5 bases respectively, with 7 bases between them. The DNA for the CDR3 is TGTGCCAGCAGCCAAAACAGAGATCAGCCCCAGCATTTT. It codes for CASSQNRDQPQHF.

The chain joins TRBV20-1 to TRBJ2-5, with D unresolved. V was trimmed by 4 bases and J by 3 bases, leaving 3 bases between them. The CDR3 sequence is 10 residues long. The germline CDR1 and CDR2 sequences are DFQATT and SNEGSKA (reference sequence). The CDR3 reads CSATEETQYF. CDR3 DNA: TGCAGTGCTACGGAAGAGACCCAGTACTTC.

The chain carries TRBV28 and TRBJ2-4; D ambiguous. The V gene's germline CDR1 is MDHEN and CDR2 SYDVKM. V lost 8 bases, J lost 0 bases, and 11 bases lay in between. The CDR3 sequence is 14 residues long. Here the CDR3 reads CASAPAVAKNIQYF. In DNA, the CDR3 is TGTGCCAGCGCACCGGCCGTAGCCAAAAACATTCAGTACTTC.

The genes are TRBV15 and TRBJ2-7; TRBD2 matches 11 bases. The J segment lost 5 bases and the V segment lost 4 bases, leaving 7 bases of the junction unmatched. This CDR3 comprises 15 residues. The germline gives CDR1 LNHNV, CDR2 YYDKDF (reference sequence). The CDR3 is CATSIGGLAAHEQYF. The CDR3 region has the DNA TGTGCCACCAGCATTGGGGGACTAGCGGCCCACGAGCAGTACTTC.

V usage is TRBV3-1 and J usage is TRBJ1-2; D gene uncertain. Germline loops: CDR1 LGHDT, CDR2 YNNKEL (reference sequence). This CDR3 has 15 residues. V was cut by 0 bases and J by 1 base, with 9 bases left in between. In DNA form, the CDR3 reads TGTGCCAGCAGCCAAGATTCCGGACTTAACTATGGCTACACCTTC. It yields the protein CASSQDSGLNYGYTF.

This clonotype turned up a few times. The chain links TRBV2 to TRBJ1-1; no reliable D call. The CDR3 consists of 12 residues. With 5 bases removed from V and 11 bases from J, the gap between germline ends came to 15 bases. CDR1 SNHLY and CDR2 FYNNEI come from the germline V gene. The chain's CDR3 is CASSQVWMQAFF. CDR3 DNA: TGTGCCAGCAGTCAAGTCTGGATGCAGGCTTTCTTT.

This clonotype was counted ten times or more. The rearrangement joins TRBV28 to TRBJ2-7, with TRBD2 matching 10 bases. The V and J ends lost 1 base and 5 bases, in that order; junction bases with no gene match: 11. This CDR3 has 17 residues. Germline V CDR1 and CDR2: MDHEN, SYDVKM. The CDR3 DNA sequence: TGTGCCAGCAGTTTATCATCCTTCTTAGGGACTAGCGACGAGCAGTACTTC. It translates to CASSLSSFLGTSDEQYF. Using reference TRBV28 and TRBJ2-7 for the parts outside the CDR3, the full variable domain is DVKVTQSSRYLVKRTGEKVFLECVQDMDHENMFWYRQDPGLGLRLIYFSYDVKMKEKGDIPEGYSVSREKKERFSLILESASTNQTSMYLCASSLSSFLGTSDEQYFGPGTRLTVT.

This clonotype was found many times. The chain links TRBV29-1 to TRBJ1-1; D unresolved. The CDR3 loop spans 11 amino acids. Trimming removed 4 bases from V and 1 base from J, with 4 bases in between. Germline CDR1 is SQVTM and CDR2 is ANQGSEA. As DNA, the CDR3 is TGCAGCGTTGGTTGGAACACTGAAGCTTTCTTT. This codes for CSVGWNTEAFF.

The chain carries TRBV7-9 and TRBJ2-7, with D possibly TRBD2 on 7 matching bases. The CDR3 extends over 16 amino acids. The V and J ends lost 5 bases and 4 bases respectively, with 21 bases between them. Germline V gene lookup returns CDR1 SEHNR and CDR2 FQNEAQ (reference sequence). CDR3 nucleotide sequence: TGTGCCAGCAGCCCTGGGGGGGGCGGGCGCGCATACGAGCAGTACTTC. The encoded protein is CASSPGGGGRAYEQYF.

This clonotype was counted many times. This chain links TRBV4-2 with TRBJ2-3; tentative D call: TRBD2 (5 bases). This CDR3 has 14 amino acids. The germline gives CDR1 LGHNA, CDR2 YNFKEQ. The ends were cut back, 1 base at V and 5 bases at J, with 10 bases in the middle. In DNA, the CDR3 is TGTGCCAGCAGCCAAGCGGGGAGAGGAGATACGCAGTATTTT. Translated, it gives CASSQAGRGDTQYF.

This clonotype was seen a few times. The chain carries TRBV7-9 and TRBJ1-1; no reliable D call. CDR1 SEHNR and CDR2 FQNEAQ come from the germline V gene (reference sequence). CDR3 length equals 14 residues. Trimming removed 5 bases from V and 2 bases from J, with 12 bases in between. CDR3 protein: CASSPDNFNTEAFF. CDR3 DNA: TGTGCCAGCAGCCCTGACAACTTTAACACTGAAGCTTTCTTT.